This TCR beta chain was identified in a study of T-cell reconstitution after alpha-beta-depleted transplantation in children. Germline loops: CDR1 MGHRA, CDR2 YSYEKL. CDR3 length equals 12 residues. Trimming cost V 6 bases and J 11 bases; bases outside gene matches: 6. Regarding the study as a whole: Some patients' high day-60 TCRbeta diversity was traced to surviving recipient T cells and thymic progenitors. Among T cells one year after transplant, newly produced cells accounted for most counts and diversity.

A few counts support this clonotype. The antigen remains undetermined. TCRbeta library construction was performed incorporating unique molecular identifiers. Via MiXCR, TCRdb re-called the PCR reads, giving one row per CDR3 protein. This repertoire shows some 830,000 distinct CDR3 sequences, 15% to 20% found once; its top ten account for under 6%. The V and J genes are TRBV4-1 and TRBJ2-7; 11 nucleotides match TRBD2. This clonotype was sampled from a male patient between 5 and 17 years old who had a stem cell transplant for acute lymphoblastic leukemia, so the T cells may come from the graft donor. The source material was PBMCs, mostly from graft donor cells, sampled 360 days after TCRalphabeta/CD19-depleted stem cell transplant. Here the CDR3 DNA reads TGCGCCAGCAGTGCGACTAGCGGGACAAAGTACTTC. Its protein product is CASSATSGTKYF.